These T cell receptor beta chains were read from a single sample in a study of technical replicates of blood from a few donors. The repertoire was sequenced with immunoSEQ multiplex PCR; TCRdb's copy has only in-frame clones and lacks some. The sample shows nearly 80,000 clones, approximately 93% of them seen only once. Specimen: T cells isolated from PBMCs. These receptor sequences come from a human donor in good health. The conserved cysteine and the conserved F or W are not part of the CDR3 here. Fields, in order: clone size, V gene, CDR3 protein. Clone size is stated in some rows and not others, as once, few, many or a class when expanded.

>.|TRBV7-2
ASGTTQETQY
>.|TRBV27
ASSLSGDSPYGYT
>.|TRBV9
ASSVDMTSGRTGSYNEQF
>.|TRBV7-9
ASSPYTSGRGEQF
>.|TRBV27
ASKQGAGELF
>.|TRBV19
ASSISGLAGAFSYEQY
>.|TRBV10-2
ASRKNRNTEAF
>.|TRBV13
ASSPESTGTNEKLF
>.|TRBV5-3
ARRLKTGDKPEAF
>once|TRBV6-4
ASSEEYRRHGYT
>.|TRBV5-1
ASSLVRDRGYGYT
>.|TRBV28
ASSSHPLADSTDTQY
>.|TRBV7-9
ASSSRLAGGGENTGELF
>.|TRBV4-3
ASSLRFRQGDIYGYT
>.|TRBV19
ASSTTEIIAKNIQY
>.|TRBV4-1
ASSQVRENTEAF
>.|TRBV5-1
ASSLARTSGAYNEQF
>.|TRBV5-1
ASRREAGELF
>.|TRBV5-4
ASSLNRDSPYEQY
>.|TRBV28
ASIHGAANTGELF